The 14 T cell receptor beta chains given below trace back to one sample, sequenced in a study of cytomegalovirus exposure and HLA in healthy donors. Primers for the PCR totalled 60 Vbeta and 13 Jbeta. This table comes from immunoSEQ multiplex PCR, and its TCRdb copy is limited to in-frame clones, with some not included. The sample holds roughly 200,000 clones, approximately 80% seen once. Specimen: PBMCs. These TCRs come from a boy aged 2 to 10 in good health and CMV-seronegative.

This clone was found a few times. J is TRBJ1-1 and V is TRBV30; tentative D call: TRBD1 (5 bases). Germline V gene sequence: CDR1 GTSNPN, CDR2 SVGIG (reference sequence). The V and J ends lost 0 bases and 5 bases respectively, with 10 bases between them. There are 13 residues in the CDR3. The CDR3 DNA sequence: TGTGCCTGGAGTGTCGGGGCGGGGACTGAAGCTTTCTTT. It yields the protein CAWSVGAGTEAFF.

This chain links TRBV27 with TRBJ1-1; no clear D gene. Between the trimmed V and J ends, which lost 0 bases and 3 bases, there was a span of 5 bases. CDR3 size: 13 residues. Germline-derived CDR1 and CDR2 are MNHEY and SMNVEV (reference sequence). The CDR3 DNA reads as TGTGCCAGCAGTTTATCTAGCTACACTGAAGCTTTCTTT. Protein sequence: CASSLSSYTEAFF.

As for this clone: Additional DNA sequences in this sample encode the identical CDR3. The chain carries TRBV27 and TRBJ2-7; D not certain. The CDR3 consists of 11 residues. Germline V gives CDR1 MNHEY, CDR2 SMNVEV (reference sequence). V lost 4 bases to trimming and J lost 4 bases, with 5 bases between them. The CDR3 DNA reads TGTGCCAGCAGTTCAGGATACGAGCAGTACTTC. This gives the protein CASSSGYEQYF.

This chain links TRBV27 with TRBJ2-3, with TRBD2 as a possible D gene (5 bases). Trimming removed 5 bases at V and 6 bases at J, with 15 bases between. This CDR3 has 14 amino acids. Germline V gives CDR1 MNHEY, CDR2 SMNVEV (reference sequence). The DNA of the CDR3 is TGTGCCAGCAGTCCAAAACTAGTTTACGATACGCAGTATTTT. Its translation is CASSPKLVYDTQYF.

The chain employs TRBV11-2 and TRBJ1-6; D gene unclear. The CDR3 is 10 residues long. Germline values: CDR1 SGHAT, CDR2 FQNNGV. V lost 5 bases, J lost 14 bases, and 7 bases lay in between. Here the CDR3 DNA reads TGTGCCAGCAGCCGAGGTACCCTCCACTTT. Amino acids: CASSRGTLHF.

The DNA of the CDR3 is TGCGCCAGCAGTACCTGGGGCAGGTGGGACGAGCAGTACTTC. Translation: CASSTWGRWDEQYF. The chain uses TRBV10-2 and TRBJ2-7; perhaps TRBD1 as D (5 bases). The germline V gene has CDR1 WSHSY and CDR2 SAAADI. The CDR3 spans 14 residues. Deletions cut 5 bases from V and 5 bases from J, with 16 bases between.

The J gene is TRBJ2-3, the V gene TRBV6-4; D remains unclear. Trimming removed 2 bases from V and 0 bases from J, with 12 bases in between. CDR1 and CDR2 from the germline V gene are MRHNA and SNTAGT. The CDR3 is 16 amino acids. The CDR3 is CASSDRHGLSTDTQYF. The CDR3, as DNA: TGTGCCAGCAGTGACCGCCACGGTCTCAGCACAGATACGCAGTATTTT.

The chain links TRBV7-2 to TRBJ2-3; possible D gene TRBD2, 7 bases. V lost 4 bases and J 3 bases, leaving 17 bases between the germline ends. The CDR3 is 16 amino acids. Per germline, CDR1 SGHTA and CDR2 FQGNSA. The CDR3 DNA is TGTGCCAGCAGCTGGGAGGGGGGGCTGAGGACAGATACGCAGTATTTT. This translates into CASSWEGGLRTDTQYF.

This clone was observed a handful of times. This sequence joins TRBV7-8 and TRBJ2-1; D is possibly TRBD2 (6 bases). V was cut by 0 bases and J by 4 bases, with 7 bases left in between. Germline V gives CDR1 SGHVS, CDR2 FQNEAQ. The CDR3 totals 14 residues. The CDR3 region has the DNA TGTGCCAGCAGCTTAGCTGGGAGGTACAATGAGCAGTTCTTC. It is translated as CASSLAGRYNEQFF.

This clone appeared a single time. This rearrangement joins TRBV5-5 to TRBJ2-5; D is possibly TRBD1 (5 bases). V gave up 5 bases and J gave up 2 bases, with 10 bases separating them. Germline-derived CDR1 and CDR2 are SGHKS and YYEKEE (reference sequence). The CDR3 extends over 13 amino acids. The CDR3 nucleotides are TGTGCCAGCAGTCCGGACATACAAGAGACCCAGTACTTC. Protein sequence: CASSPDIQETQYF.

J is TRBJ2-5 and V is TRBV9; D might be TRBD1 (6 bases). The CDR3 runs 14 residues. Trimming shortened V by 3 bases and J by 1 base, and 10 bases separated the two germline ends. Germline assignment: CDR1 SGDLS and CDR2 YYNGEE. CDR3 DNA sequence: TGTGCCAGCAGCGGACAGGCCTTCCAAGAGACCCAGTACTTC. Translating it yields CASSGQAFQETQYF.

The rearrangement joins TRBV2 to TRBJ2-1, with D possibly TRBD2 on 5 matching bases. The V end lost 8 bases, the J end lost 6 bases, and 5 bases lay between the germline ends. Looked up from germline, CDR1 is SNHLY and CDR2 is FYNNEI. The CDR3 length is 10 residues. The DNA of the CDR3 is TGTGCCAGCCGGGGCAATGAGCAGTTCTTC. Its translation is CASRGNEQFF.

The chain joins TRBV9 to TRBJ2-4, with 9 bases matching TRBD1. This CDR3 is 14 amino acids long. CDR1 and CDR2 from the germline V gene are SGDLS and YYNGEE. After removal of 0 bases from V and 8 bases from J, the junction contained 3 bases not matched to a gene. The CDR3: CASSVETGGYIQYF. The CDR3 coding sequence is TGTGCCAGCAGCGTAGAGACAGGGGGGTACATTCAGTACTTC.

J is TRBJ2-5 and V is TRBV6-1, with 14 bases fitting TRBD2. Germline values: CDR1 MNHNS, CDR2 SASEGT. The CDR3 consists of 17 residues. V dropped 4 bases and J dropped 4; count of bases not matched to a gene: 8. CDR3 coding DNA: TGTGCCAGCAGTGGATGGACTAGCGGGAGGCGTGGAGAGACCCAGTACTTC. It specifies CASSGWTSGRRGETQYF.